The present T cell receptor beta chain was sequenced within a study of cytomegalovirus exposure and HLA in healthy donors. Study-level points and caveats: Rarity characterized most TCR sequences, yet some public TCRs appeared in many donors. The classifier was said to identify cytomegalovirus status with high specificity and sensitivity.

Of note for this clone: Its target is unknown.

These donors were members of the roughly 120-subject validation cohort, a group separate from the roughly 670-subject first cohort. Germline CDR1 reads SGHKS; CDR2 reads YYEKEE (reference sequence). J lost 2 bases, V lost 5 bases, and 7 bases had no gene match. CDR3 length: 15 residues. This table comes from immunoSEQ multiplex PCR, and its TCRdb copy is limited to in-frame clones, with some not included. This table holds 70,000 to 75,000 clones, roughly 94% found once. This sequence originates from a woman under 30 in good health and CMV-seropositive. The chain uses TRBV5-5 and TRBJ2-7, with 10 bases identical to TRBD1. Sequencing used PBMCs. CDR3 protein: CASRSSGTGAYEQYF. CDR3 bases: TGTGCCAGCAGGTCCTCCGGGACAGGGGCCTACGAGCAGTACTTC.